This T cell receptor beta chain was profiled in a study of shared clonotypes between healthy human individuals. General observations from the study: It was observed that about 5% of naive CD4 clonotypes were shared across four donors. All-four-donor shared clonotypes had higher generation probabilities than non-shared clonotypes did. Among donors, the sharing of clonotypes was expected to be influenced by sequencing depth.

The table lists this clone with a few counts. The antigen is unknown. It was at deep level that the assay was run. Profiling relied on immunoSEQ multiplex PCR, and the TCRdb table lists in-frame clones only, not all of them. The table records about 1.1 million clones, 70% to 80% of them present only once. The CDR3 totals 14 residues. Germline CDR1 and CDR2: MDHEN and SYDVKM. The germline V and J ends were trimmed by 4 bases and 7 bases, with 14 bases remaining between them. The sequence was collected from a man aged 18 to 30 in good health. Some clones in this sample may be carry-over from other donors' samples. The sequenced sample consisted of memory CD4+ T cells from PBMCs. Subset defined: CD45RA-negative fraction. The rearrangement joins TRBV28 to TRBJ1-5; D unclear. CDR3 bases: TGTGCCAGCAGTTCCAGCCTATGGAGCCAGCCCCAGCATTTT. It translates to CASSSSLWSQPQHF.